The rows below give T cell receptor beta chains drawn from one sample of a study of CD8+ T cells in alopecia areata. TCRdb's copy holds only in-frame clones and misses some; the assay was immunoSEQ multiplex PCR. Counted here are around 61,000 clones, roughly half occurring once; the ten biggest clones make up about 15%. Sequences were derived from CD8+ T cells sorted from blood, sampled at week 0. The receptors come from a human donor with alopecia areata. Both conserved end residues are part of each CDR3. The order of the fields is clone size, J gene, V gene, CDR3 protein. Clone sizes are given selectively: once, few, many, or a class where the clone is expanded.

clone size: few
J gene: TRBJ2-5
V gene: TRBV28
CDR3 protein: CASSSAAGVGETQYF

clone size: NA
J gene: TRBJ2-2
V gene: TRBV4-1
CDR3 protein: CASSPRATVGETGELFF

clone size: NA
J gene: TRBJ2-5
V gene: TRBV9
CDR3 protein: CASSGPARGLGETQYF

clone size: NA
J gene: TRBJ2-7
V gene: TRBV11-2
CDR3 protein: CASSSGPYSYEQYF

clone size: NA
J gene: TRBJ2-7
V gene: TRBV10-3
CDR3 protein: CAIGTGSEQYF

clone size: once
J gene: TRBJ1-5
V gene: TRBV4-1
CDR3 protein: CASSQVVREDQPQHF

clone size: NA
J gene: TRBJ2-7
V gene: TRBV30
CDR3 protein: CAGRDLSYEQYF

clone size: NA
J gene: TRBJ2-7
V gene: TRBV27
CDR3 protein: CASSSHREGYEQYF

clone size: NA
J gene: TRBJ2-5
V gene: TRBV4-1
CDR3 protein: CASSQDRTGGQQTQYF

clone size: NA
J gene: TRBJ2-3
V gene: TRBV15
CDR3 protein: CATEGLAGDPTSTDTQYF